The sequence of this T cell receptor (beta chain) was determined in a study of CD8 T cells in ankylosing spondylitis. Points from the study as a whole: Seven to nine highly homologous variants made up a TCR beta motif that seemed to typify ankylosing spondylitis blood. Disease-linked clones bore a CD8+ phenotype, appearing relatively rarely in peripheral blood. Past research had described some motif variants in reactive arthritis synovial fluid and blood.

The table lists this clonotype with a few counts. Its antigen remains unidentified. Construction of TCR beta libraries was performed using quantitative 5'-RACE with molecular barcodes. TCRdb reprocessed the 5' RACE reads with MiXCR, giving one entry per CDR3 protein. The repertoire holds 75,000 to 95,000 distinct CDR3 sequences, approximately 9.6% seen once, with approximately 30% in the top ten. V lost 4 bases, J lost 0 bases, and 10 bases lay in between. The CDR3 has 15 amino acids. CDR1 is LGHDT, CDR2 YNNKEL, per germline (reference sequence). Sequenced input: blood, either unsorted or a sorted T cell fraction (not recorded which). The origin of this receptor is a male donor with ankylosing spondylitis. The V and J genes are TRBV3-1 and TRBJ2-1, with D maybe TRBD1 (6 bases). The chain's CDR3 is CASSRDTSSYNEQFF. CDR3 nucleotides: TGTGCCAGCAGCCGGGACACCAGCTCCTACAATGAGCAGTTCTTC.